A single sample gave rise to the 3 T cell receptor beta chains below, sequenced in a study of T-cell reconstitution after alpha-beta-depleted transplantation in children. For TCRbeta, the library was prepared with unique molecular identifiers. TCRdb recomputed calls from the PCR reads with MiXCR, one row per CDR3 protein. The sample lists more than 550,000 distinct CDR3 sequences, more than 9% occurring once. The sequenced sample was PBMCs from the stem cell graft donor, obtained from the stem cell graft. The receptors shown here come from a human donor who donated a stem cell graft to a child with acute myeloid leukemia.

This clonotype has a handful of counts. V gene TRBV5-5 combines with J gene TRBJ2-3, with TRBD2 identical over 10 bases. CDR1 and CDR2 from the germline V gene are SGHKS and YYEKEE (reference sequence). J lost 5 bases, V lost 4 bases, and 13 bases had no gene match. CDR3 size: 17 residues. The CDR3 here is CASSLGGLAGGGDTQYF. The CDR3 nucleotides are TGTGCCAGCAGCCTGGGTGGCTTAGCGGGGGGAGGAGATACGCAGTATTTT. Supplemented by reference TRBV5-5 and TRBJ2-3, the full variable domain reads DAGVTQSPTHLIKTRGQQVTLRCSPISGHKSVSWYQQVLGQGPQFIFQYYEKEERGRGNFPDRFSARQFPNYSSELNVNALLLGDSALYLCASSLGGLAGGGDTQYFGPGTRLTVL.

Many counts were recorded for this clonotype. The chain links TRBV29-1 to TRBJ2-3; 10 bases are shared with TRBD2. Germline V gene data show CDR1 as SQVTM and CDR2 as ANQGSEA. The CDR3 is 18 residues long. The trim removed 1 base at V and 4 bases at J, leaving 14 bases unmatched. The CDR3 reads CSVEGQGLAGEWADTQYF. CDR3 nucleotides: TGCAGCGTTGAAGGACAGGGCCTAGCGGGAGAGTGGGCAGATACGCAGTATTTT.

This clonotype was found many times. The chain has TRBV11-1 and TRBJ2-1, with a weak D call TRBD2 (6 bases). Between the trimmed V and J ends, which lost 5 bases and 8 bases, there was a span of 13 bases. The germline V gene encodes CDR1 SGHAT and CDR2 FQDESV (reference sequence). This CDR3 contains 13 residues. CDR3 DNA: TGTGCCAGCAGCCCGACTAGAACTTATGAGCAGTTCTTC. Translating gives CASSPTRTYEQFF.